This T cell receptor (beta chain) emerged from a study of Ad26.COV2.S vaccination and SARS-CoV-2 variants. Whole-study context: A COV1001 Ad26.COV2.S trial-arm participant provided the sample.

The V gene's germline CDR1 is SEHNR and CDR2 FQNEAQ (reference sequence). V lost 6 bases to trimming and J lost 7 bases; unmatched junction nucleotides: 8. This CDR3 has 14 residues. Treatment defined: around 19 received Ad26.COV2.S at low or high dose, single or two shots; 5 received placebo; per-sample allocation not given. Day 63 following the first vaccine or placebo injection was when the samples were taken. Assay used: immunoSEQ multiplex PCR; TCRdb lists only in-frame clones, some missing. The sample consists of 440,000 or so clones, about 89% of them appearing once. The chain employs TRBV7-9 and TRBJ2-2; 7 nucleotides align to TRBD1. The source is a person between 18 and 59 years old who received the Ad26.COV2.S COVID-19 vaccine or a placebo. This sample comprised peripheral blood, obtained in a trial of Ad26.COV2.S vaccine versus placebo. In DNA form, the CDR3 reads TGTGCCAGCAGTCCAGACAGGGCCGTCGGGGAGCTGTTTTTT. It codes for CASSPDRAVGELFF. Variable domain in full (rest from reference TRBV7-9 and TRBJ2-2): DTGVSQNPRHKITKRGQNVTFRCDPISEHNRLYWYRQTLGQGPEFLTYFQNEAQLEKSRLLSDRFSAERPKGSFSTLEIQRTEQGDSAMYLCASSPDRAVGELFFGEGSRLTVL.